Given below is one TCR beta chain in context. Which antigen it targets is not known. No clone much larger than this one lies a single base away; base qualities are absent. CD8 naive samples were obtained by positive selection for CCR7 among CD45RO-negative cells, yielding a CD45RA+CCR7+ population from which TemRA cells were excluded. Healthy HIV-negative adults with no recently reported acute infections or vaccinations were included as donors. All donors were Caucasian adults living in Nashville, Tennessee, USA. Blood was collected by leukapheresis, and PBMCs were isolated by Ficoll-Histopaque density gradient centrifugation and then cryopreserved in liquid nitrogen vapor phase. Purity and quantity of every magnetically sorted T cell population were checked by analytical flow cytometry. From each sorted fraction, genomic DNA was isolated and quantified by UV absorbance on a Nanodrop 2000c. Relative to germline, V is 0 bases shorter and J is 2 bases shorter, with 10 bases between their ends. CDR1 and CDR2, looked up from the germline V gene, are SGHTA and FQGTGA. From cysteine to phenylalanine, the CDR3 is 15 amino acids long. Of the read, only the CDR3 DNA is kept; its 45 bases are in frame from base 1.

Using the deep immunoSEQ assay, TCR CDR3 regions were amplified from genomic DNA by multiplex PCR. Extracted genomic DNA from each cell subset was spread evenly across all wells of several immunoSEQ 96-well plates, with each plate serving as a replicate. Each replicate PCR for sorted subsets received about 220 ng genomic DNA, equal to around 32,000 T cell genomes. Purified libraries were quantified with a Qubit 3.0 fluorometer, sized on a Bioanalyzer 2100, and re-quantified with the KAPA Library Quantification kit. Every immunoSEQ 96-well plate was sequenced on a dedicated single-read 150-cycle Illumina NextSeq 550 flow cell. As for the original processing: The immunoSEQ output contained only junctional sequences without quality scores, so filtering could not match that applied to full-length reads. Sequences were annotated with PyIR, a Python wrapper for IgBLAST v1.9, using IMGT germline references to assign V/J genes and CDR3. Reads with weak V/J assignments (E-value above 1e-6), missing CDR3, stop codons, out-of-frame junctions, or ambiguous translated residues were removed. V3J clonotypes were defined as sequences sharing an identical inferred V gene, J gene, and CDR3 amino acid sequence. Percentage overlap between repertoires was computed as shared unique clonotypes divided by the size of the smaller repertoire. RTK rarefaction, the Chao1 estimator, and Recon v2.1 estimates of unobserved clonotypes were used to assess repertoire richness. Generation probabilities were computed with OLGA for all TCRbeta clonotypes obtained by the gDNA method from four donors. Held by TCRdb, this immuneACCESS table contains in-frame sequences only and omits some clones. Under half of the omission traces to an unresolved V gene where checked; the cause of the rest is unknown. V, J and clone size reflect that table, while D and trimming were determined from the DNA. This sample has about 2.1 million clones in its table, and around 93% of those were observed once. The ten largest clones represent about 1.7% of the sample.

The entry originates in a study of shared clonotypes between healthy human individuals (dated by TCRdb to 2020 to 2021). Regarding the research as a whole: The cohort included three men and a couple of women between 18 and 49 years of age. Between about 0.85 and 10 billion PBMCs per donor were obtained by leukapheresis. For each donor, CD4 naive and CD4 memory were each run on three plates, CD8 naive on two plates, and CD8 memory on one plate. To estimate repertoire size and how much clonotypes are shared between individuals, the study performed deep sequencing of blood TCR repertoires from roughly five healthy adults. To increase sequencing depth and limit assay-specific biases, different laboratories used diverse techniques to prepare libraries and sequence TCR repertoires.

Beyond this particular receptor, the publication reports: The genetic and exposure-history diversity represented was limited by the small number of donors. Estimated clonotype richness was generally larger for naive than for memory subsets. Sampling was limited to blood, and TCR repertoires in tissue likely differ from TCR repertoires in blood. Clonotypes shared by all four sorted-subset donors showed higher generation probabilities than non-shared clonotypes. Even with the large sequencing depth, rarefaction of the sorted-subset datasets indicated that sequencing was incomplete. Across a few donors, around 5% of naive CD4, 3.5% of naive CD8, under 2.5% of memory CD4, and 0.4% of memory CD8 clonotypes were shared. Pairwise subsampling indicated that sequencing depth was expected to affect the degree of clonotype sharing among donors.

The V gene is TRBV7-3 and the J gene is TRBJ2-5; the D gene is perhaps TRBD1, from 6 matching bases. Sequencing used naive CD8+ T cells from PBMCs. According to the study, the label for this sample's cell subset or site signals: CD45RA+CCR7+. This TCR was recovered from a young man in good health. Some clones in this sample may be carry-over from other donors' samples. CDR3 protein: CASSLTFGQQETQYF. The nucleotides read TGTGCCAGCAGCTTAACGTTTGGACAGCAAGAGACCCAGTACTTC.